This TCR beta chain was observed in a study of metastatic and nonmetastatic thyroid tumors. Treatment of any kind had been given to no patient before thyroid surgery. This clone was found many times. There are 17 residues in the CDR3. Germline trimming cut 0 bases from V and 3 bases from J; bases unmatched to any gene: 6. Looked up from germline, CDR1 is MGHRA and CDR2 is YSYEKL. TCRdb re-analyzed the PCR reads through MiXCR. Among 25,000 to 30,000 clones listed, 15% to 20% were seen once. Material: blood. The TCR comes from a female donor with papillary thyroid cancer or a benign thyroid nodule (not recorded which). Some clones in this sample may be carry-over from other donors' samples. The V call is TRBV4-1, the J call TRBJ2-7; 12 bases align to TRBD1. DNA of the CDR3: TGCGCCAGCAGCCAAGATGGGGGACAGGGGGCTTACTACGAGCAGTACTTC. Translation gives CASSQDGGQGAYYEQYF.